The rows below give T cell receptor beta chains drawn from one sample of a study of blood T cells in healthy people across ages. TCRdb used MiXCR to reprocess the 5' RACE reads, holding one entry per CDR3 protein. The data contain hundreds of thousands of distinct CDR3 sequences, roughly 52% of them seen just once; the ten biggest clones take up around an eighth. Sample: blood. The receptors shown here come from a man under 40 in good health. Each CDR3 is given with its conserved first and last residue.

cdr3_length v_call cdr3_aa
16 TRBV28 CASSPNTSGSSYEQYF
13 TRBV27 CASSQNGADTQYF
13 TRBV3-1 CASSQVANSPLHF
15 TRBV4-3 CASSRGGGSYNEQFF
15 TRBV25-1 CASSELDGYNSPLHF
15 TRBV5-4 CASRLGLATTDTQYF
15 TRBV6-5 CASRPPGLFNTEAFF
15 TRBV12-3/TRBV12-4 CASRQTSGVSSEQFF
17 TRBV12-3/TRBV12-4 CASSLGAGTFRTGELFF
12 TRBV3-1 CASSQSALEQFF
15 TRBV28 CASSSTGASNEKLFF
17 TRBV20-1 CSARDPGQGAGGYGYTF
14 TRBV20-1 CSASSGTANYGYTF
17 TRBV7-8 CASSYLGGGGTTDTQYF
12 TRBV20-1 CSARGRVDEQYF
16 TRBV3-1 CASSQGPGGRGYGYTF
13 TRBV29-1 CSVKGLFQETQYF
12 TRBV20-1 CSAEGGYNEQFF
17 TRBV4-2 CASSQDPASGGTDTQYF
15 TRBV11-2 CASSPDRGDLYGYTF
17 TRBV5-1 CAGSPRTSGGLYNEQFF
15 TRBV7-9 CASSLRTGGAETQYF
15 TRBV27 CASSTPGITNSPLHF
13 TRBV7-9 CASSDSFNQPQHF
18 TRBV7-2 CASSLPLAGGQRTDTQYF
15 TRBV24-1 CATSDSSGAGTEAFF
14 TRBV6-1 CASNPTGYNSPLHF
14 TRBV12-3/TRBV12-4 CASSLRRGRETQYF
14 TRBV18 CASSPELGDTEAFF
13 TRBV10-3 CASAGGKGQPQHF
13 TRBV6-2/TRBV6-3 CAVGEGAWNEQFF
13 TRBV29-1 CSVDRATNTEAFF
12 TRBV2 CARRGELETQYF
15 TRBV27 CASKTGPLFTDTQYF
14 TRBV6-6 CASRPGGRGTEAFF
15 TRBV6-2/TRBV6-3 CASRDTDRKNTEAFF
16 TRBV4-2 CASSQPQGLGAYEQYF
13 TRBV28 CASSFGSSGGYTF
16 TRBV9 CASSVDLAGGRDTQYF
15 TRBV6-5 CASSYSGPSRKTQYF
17 TRBV18 CASSLKPSGGALDTQYF
17 TRBV28 CASSLSLPGWSTDTQYF
14 TRBV4-1 CASSQEDSDDTQYF
12 TRBV6-5 CASRPSGYERYF
14 TRBV5-1 CASTPSGGYNEQFF
13 TRBV12-3/TRBV12-4 CASRPSSGNTIYF
13 TRBV5-4 CASSLGVSGEQYF
15 TRBV4-2 CASSQDQGRSGEAFF